This T cell receptor beta chain was sequenced in a study of response to subunit inactivated influenza vaccine. This clonotype was counted only a few times. TCRdb re-derived calls from the RT-PCR reads in MiXCR, one entry per CDR3 protein. The table records roughly 500,000 distinct CDR3 sequences, approximately 15% of them present only once. The V end was cut by 5 bases, the J end by 1 base, with 6 bases between. The germline CDR1 and CDR2 sequences are KGHDR and SFDVKD. CDR3 size: 13 residues. The rearrangement links TRBV24-1 to TRBJ2-3; no clear D gene. The material sequenced was CD4+ T cells sorted from PBMCs, taken about 24 months after vaccination. This receptor was identified in a man aged 50-75 years who received an inactivated influenza vaccine. For the CDR3, the DNA is TGTGCCACCAGTGGTCAGGGCACAGATACGCAGTATTTT. Its protein is CATSGQGTDTQYF.